The present entry profiles one TCR beta chain with its context. The source of the sample is a study of blood T cell repertoires in COVID-19. In the study overall: The United States, Italy and Spain supplied acute and convalescent COVID-19 samples. Nucleic acid was either cDNA or gDNA, and it came from T cells, B-cell-depleted T cells, or PBMCs.

This CDR3 spans 13 amino acids. Trimming left V 4 bases short and J 0 bases short, with 7 bases between. Looked up from germline, CDR1 is GTSNPN and CDR2 is SVGIG (reference sequence). Source study methods: Amplification of reference gene primers was used by the study to estimate nucleated cell counts. The data were produced by immunoSEQ multiplex PCR, yet TCRdb's version contains in-frame clones alone and is incomplete. From that table come the V and J calls and clone size; the DNA was used to work out D and trimming. The top ten hold roughly 14% of the sample, which has approximately 190,000 clones, around four fifths seen once.

Sequenced input: peripheral blood. V usage is TRBV30 and J usage is TRBJ2-4; no clear D. The clonotype originates from a man younger than 40 with active or convalescent COVID-19. CDR3 DNA: TGTGCCTGGACCCCCGTAGCCAAAAACATTCAGTACTTC. Translated: CAWTPVAKNIQYF.